This record looks at one T cell receptor (beta chain) sequence and its context. The antigen is unknown. The data belong to a study of T cell responses to AZD1222 COVID-19 vaccine. The study, taken as a whole, reports: Regions 160-218 and 743-854 dominated among vaccine-associated CD4 TCRs spanning spike. Nearly half of unique spike-specific TCRs reportedly avoided B.1.351 and B.1.1.7 mutated regions. Spike-specific TCR breadth rose after two AZD1222 doses, and depth rose as well.

Germline V lookup: CDR1 LNHNV, CDR2 YYDKDF (reference sequence). The CDR3 runs 16 residues. V lost 0 bases and J 4 bases, leaving 13 bases between the germline ends. This table comes from immunoSEQ multiplex PCR, and its TCRdb copy is limited to in-frame clones, with some not included. The sample includes just over 150,000 clones, about nine tenths of them seen just once. The origin of this receptor is an adult who received the AZD1222 COVID-19 vaccine. Specimen: peripheral blood, collected 28 days after the second AZD1222 dose. This chain connects TRBV15 to TRBJ2-1, with D perhaps matching TRBD2 (6 bases). CDR3 nucleotides: TGTGCCACCAGCAGAGATTGGGATAGCGGTTACAATGAGCAGTTCTTC. It is translated as CATSRDWDSGYNEQFF.